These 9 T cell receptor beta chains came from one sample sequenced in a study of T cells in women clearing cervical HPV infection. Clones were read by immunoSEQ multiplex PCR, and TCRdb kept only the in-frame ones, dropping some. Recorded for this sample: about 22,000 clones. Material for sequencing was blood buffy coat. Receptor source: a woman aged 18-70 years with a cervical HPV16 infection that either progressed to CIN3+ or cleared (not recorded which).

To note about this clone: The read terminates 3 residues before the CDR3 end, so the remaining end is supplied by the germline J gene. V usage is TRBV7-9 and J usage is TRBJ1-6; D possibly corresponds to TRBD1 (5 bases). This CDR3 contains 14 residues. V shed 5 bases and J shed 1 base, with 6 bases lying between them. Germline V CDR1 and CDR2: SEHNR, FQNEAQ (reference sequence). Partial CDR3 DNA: TGTGCCAGCAGCCGGACATCCTATAATTCACCC. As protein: CASSRTSYNSP. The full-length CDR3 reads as CASSRTSYNSPLHF.

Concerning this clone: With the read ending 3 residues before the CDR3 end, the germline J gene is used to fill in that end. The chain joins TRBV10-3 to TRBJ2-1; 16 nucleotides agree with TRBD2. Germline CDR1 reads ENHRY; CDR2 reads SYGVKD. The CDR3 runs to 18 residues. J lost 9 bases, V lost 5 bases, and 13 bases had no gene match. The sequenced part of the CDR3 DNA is TGTGCCATCAGTAACCTCATGGGACTAGCGGGGGGGCCGGTTGAG. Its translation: CAISNLMGLAGGPVE. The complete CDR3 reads CAISNLMGLAGGPVEQFF.

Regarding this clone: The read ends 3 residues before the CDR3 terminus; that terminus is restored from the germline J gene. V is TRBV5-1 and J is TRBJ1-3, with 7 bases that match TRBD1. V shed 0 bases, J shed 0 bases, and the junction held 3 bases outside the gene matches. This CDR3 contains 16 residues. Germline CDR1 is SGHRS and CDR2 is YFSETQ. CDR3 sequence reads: CASSLGGQSSGNTIYF. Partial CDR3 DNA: TGCGCCAGCAGCTTGGGGGGACAGAGCTCTGGAAACACC.

CDR3: CASSSQPDITTDTQYF. The sequenced CDR3 bases are TGCGCCAGCAGCTCGCAACCTGACATCACCACAGATACG. This chain joins TRBV5-1 and TRBJ2-3; no clear D gene. From the germline J gene comes the end of the CDR3, since the read stops 3 residues before it. The germline V gene encodes CDR1 SGHRS and CDR2 YFSETQ. V gave up 3 bases and J gave up 2 bases, with 16 bases separating them. This CDR3 is built from 16 residues. Filled out from reference TRBV5-1 and TRBJ2-3, the complete variable domain reads KAGVTQTPRYLIKTRGQQVTLSCSPISGHRSVSWYQQTPGQGLQFLFEYFSETQRNKGNFPGRFSGRQFSNSRSEMNVSTLELGDSALYLCASSSQPDITTDTQYFGPGTRLTVL.

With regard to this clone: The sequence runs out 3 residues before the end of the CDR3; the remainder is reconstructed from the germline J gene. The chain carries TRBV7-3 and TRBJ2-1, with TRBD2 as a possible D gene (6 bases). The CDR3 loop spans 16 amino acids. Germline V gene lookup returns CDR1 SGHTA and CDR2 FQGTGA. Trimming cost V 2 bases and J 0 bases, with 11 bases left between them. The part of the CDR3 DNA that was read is TGTGCCAGCAGCTTATCAGGGACTCGCTCCTACAATGAG. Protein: CASSLSGTRSYNE. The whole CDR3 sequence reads CASSLSGTRSYNEQFF.

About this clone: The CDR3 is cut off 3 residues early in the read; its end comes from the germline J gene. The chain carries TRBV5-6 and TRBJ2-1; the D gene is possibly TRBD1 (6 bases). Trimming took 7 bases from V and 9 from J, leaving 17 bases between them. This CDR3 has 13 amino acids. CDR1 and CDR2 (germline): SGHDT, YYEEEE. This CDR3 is CASSPGAPGEQFF. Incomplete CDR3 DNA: TGTGCCAGCTCGCCAGGGGCACCTGGTGAG.

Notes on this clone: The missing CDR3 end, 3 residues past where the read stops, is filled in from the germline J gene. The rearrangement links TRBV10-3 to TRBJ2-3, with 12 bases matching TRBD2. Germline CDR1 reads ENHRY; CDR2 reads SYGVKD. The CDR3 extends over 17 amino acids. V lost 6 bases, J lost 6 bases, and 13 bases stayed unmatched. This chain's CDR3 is CAIRPGLAGGPADTQYF. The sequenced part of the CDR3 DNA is TGTGCCATCAGGCCAGGCCTAGCGGGGGGGCCGGCGGATACG.

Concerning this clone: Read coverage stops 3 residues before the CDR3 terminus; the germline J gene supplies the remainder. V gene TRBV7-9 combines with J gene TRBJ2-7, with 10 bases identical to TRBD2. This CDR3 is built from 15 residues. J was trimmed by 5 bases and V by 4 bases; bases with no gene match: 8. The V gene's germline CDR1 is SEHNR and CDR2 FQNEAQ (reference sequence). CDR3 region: CASSSPIAGGNEQYF. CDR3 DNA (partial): TGTGCCAGCAGCTCCCCTATAGCGGGAGGAAACGAG.

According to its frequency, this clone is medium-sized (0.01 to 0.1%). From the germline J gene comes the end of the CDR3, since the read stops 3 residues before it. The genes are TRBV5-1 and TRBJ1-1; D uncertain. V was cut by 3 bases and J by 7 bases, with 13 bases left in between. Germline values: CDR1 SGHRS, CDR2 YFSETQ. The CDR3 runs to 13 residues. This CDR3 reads CASSSNQAFEAFF. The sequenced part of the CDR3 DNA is TGCGCCAGCAGCTCCAACCAGGCATTTGAA.